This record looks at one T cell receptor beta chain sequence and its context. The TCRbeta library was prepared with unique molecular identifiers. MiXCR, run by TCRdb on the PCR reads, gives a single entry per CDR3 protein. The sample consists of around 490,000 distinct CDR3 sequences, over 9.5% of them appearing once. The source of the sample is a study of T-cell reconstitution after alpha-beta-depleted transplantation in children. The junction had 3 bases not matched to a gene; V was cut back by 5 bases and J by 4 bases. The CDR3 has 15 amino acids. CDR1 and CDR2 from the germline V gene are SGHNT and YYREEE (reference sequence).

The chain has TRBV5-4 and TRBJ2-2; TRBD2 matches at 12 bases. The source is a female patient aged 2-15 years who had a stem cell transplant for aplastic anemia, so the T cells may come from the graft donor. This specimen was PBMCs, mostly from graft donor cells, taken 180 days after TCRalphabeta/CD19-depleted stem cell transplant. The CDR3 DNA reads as TGTGCCAGCAGACTAGCGGGAGGTCGCACCGGGGAGCTGTTTTTT. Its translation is CASRLAGGRTGELFF. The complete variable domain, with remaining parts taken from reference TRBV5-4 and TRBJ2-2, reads ETGVTQSPTHLIKTRGQQVTLRCSSQSGHNTVSWYQQALGQGPQFIFQYYREEENGRGNFPPRFSGLQFPNYSSELNVNALELDDSALYLCASRLAGGRTGELFFGEGSRLTVL.